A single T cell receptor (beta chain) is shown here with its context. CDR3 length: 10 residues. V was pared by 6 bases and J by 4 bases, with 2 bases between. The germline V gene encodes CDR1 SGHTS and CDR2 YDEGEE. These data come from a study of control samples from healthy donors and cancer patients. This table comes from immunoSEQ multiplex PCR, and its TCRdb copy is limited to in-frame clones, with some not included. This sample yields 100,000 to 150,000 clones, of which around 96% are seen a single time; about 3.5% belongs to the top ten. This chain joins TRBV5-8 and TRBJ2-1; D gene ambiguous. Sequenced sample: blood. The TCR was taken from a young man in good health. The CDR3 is CASTYNEQFF. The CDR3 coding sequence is TGTGCCAGCACTTACAATGAGCAGTTCTTC.